What follows are 9 T cell receptor beta chains derived from one specimen sequenced in a study of a mutant IDH1 vaccine in newly diagnosed glioma. Their target antigens are unknown. Some clones are missing from TCRdb's copy, which holds only in-frame ones; the method was immunoSEQ multiplex PCR. The sample has 60,000 to 65,000 clones, less than 90% seen once. Time point reported: week 35, safety follow-up. It was 300 ug of mutant IDH1 20-mer peptide that made up each vaccine dose, given with topical imiquimod. The starting material was PBMCs, obtained from a glioma patient whose treatment included an IDH1 peptide vaccine. The receptors shown here come from a man aged 25-45 years with glioma.

This chain links TRBV6-4 with TRBJ1-1, with D uncertain. V was trimmed by 0 bases and J by 4 bases, leaving 6 bases between them. The CDR3 runs 13 residues. The germline gives CDR1 MRHNA, CDR2 SNTAGT. The CDR3 DNA is TGTGCCAGCAGTGACTCGAGAGGCACTGAAGCTTTCTTT. This encodes CASSDSRGTEAFF.

The chain has TRBV4-1 and TRBJ1-5; tentatively, D is TRBD1 (5 bases). The CDR3 consists of 16 residues. V lost 0 bases and J 2 bases, leaving 11 bases between the germline ends. Germline-derived CDR1 and CDR2 are MGHRA and YSYEKL. Here the CDR3 DNA reads TGCGCCAGCAGCCAAGATGGGGGTTTTGGCAATCAGCCCCAGCATTTT. Its protein is CASSQDGGFGNQPQHF.

This clone was seen a handful of times. J is TRBJ1-6 and V is TRBV6-5; 7 bases agree with TRBD1. The V gene end was trimmed by 2 bases and the J gene end by 6 bases; junction bases not matched to a gene: 7. Germline assignment: CDR1 MNHEY and CDR2 SVGAGI. This CDR3 has 16 residues. The CDR3 here is CASSYSVGQRNSPLHF. Here the CDR3 DNA reads TGTGCCAGCAGTTACAGCGTGGGACAGCGTAATTCACCCCTCCACTTT.

V gene TRBV5-1 combines with J gene TRBJ2-1; TRBD2 might be the D (6 bases). This CDR3 contains 15 residues. The germline gives CDR1 SGHRS, CDR2 YFSETQ. The V end was cut by 5 bases, the J end by 3 bases, with 15 bases between. The CDR3 region has the DNA TGCGCCAGCAGGTGGACGGGGGAAAGCTACAATGAGCAGTTCTTC. It yields the protein CASRWTGESYNEQFF.

The V gene is TRBV5-6, the J gene TRBJ1-3; no clear D gene. In germline, CDR1 is SGHDT, CDR2 YYEEEE. The CDR3 is 14 residues long. Trimming pared 1 base from V and 2 bases from J, leaving 7 bases between. CDR3 sequence: CASSLWAAGNTIYF. For the CDR3, the DNA is TGTGCCAGCAGCTTGTGGGCAGCTGGAAACACCATATATTTT.

This chain connects TRBV29-1 to TRBJ1-1; 10 bases line up with TRBD1. CDR1 is SQVTM and CDR2 is ANQGSEA in the germline V gene. After removal of 4 bases from V and 0 bases from J, the junction contained 14 bases not matched to a gene. The length of the CDR3 is 18 residues. CDR3 in DNA: TGCAGCGTTGGGGGACGAAGTGACAGGGGGCAGATGAACACTGAAGCTTTCTTT. As protein: CSVGGRSDRGQMNTEAFF. Combining the CDR3 with reference TRBV29-1 and TRBJ1-1 gives the whole variable domain SAVISQKPSRDICQRGTSLTIQCQVDSQVTMMFWYRQQPGQSLTLIATANQGSEATYESGFVIDKFPISRPNLTFSTLTVSNMSPEDSSIYLCSVGGRSDRGQMNTEAFFGQGTRLTVV.

The gene calls are TRBV4-1 and TRBJ1-5; D possibly corresponds to TRBD1 (5 bases). This CDR3 has 16 residues. V was cut by 0 bases and J by 7 bases, with 16 bases left in between. CDR1 MGHRA and CDR2 YSYEKL come from the germline V gene. CDR3 sequence: CASSQEYGARGQPQHF. Here the CDR3 DNA reads TGCGCCAGCAGCCAAGAATATGGGGCTCGAGGGCAGCCCCAGCATTTT.

The chain is built from TRBV19 and TRBJ2-3; D is uncertain. Trimming left V 6 bases short and J 0 bases short, with 10 bases between. The germline gives CDR1 LNHDA, CDR2 SQIVND (reference sequence). There are 14 residues in the CDR3. CDR3 nucleotides: TGTGCCAGTAGGCAGCGCGGTAGCACAGATACGCAGTATTTT. This translates into CASRQRGSTDTQYF.

This clone was counted a single time. In DNA form, the CDR3 reads TGCGCCAGCAGCTTGACAGGGGGCGTCGACTATGGCTACACCTTC. It translates to CASSLTGGVDYGYTF. The genes are TRBV5-1 and TRBJ1-2, with TRBD1 matching 9 bases. The trim removed 1 base at V and 3 bases at J, leaving 4 bases unmatched. The CDR3 is made up of 15 amino acids. In germline, CDR1 is SGHRS, CDR2 YFSETQ.